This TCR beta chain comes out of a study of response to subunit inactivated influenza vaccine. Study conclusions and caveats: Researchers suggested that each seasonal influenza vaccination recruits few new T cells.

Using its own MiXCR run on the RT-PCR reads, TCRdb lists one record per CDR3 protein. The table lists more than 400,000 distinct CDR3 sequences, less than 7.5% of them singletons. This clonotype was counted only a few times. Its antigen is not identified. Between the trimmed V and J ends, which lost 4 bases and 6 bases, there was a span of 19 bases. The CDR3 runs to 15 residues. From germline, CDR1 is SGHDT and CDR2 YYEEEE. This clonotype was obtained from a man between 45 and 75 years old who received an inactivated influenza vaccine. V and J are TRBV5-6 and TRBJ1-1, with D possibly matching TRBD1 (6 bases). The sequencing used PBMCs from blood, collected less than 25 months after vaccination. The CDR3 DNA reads TGTGCCAGCAGCACGGGGGCTGCGGGGGGCCCTGAAGCTTTCTTT. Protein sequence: CASSTGAAGGPEAFF.